Below, 10 T cell receptor beta chains from the same sample are listed, as sequenced in a study of T cells after somatic rescue of genetic block. Measured with immunoSEQ multiplex PCR; TCRdb has only the in-frame clones, and not every one. Among 14,000 to 15,000 clones listed, 55% to 75% were seen once. The source material was peripheral blood mononuclear cells (PBMCs). These receptors originate from a boy aged 10-17 years.

The V and J genes are TRBV23-1 and TRBJ2-3, with 10 bases lining up with TRBD1. TRBV23-1 qualifies as an ORF whose function is uncertain. V trimming: 5 bases; J trimming: 6 bases; junction bases outside the gene matches: 17. CDR3 length equals 18 residues. The CDR3 sequence: CASSAPTTDLDRGDTQYF. CDR3 bases: TGCGCCAGCAGTGCCCCAACCACGGACCTGGACAGGGGGGATACGCAGTATTTT.

The rearrangement links TRBV18 to TRBJ2-7; D gene uncertain. From germline, CDR1 is KGHSH and CDR2 LQKENI. V lost 0 bases and J 2 bases, leaving 8 bases between the germline ends. The CDR3 has 14 residues. CDR3 sequence reads: CASSPPNRPYEQYF. In DNA form, the CDR3 reads TGTGCCAGCTCACCACCAAATAGGCCCTACGAGCAGTACTTC. Combining the CDR3 with reference TRBV18 and TRBJ2-7 gives the whole variable domain NAGVMQNPRHLVRRRGQEARLRCSPMKGHSHVYWYRQLPEEGLKFMVYLQKENIIDESGMPKERFSAEFPKEGPSILRIQQVVRGDSAAYFCASSPPNRPYEQYFGPGTRLTVT.

About this clone: This may arise from a read error, as a much more abundant clone is one base away. The chain joins TRBV11-3 to TRBJ2-7; TRBD2 agrees at 16 bases. CDR3 size: 17 residues. Germline assignment: CDR1 SGHNT and CDR2 YENEEA. The V segment lost 5 bases and the J segment 3 bases; nucleotides outside the gene matches: 7. The CDR3 loop is CASSTGLAGGGGYEQYF. The CDR3 region has the DNA TGTGCCAGCAGCACGGGACTAGCGGGAGGGGGGGGCTACGAGCAGTACTTC.

The V and J genes are TRBV28 and TRBJ1-1, with D hard to call. CDR3 length: 14 residues. Looked up from germline, CDR1 is MDHEN and CDR2 is SYDVKM. With 2 bases removed from V and 3 bases from J, the gap between germline ends came to 10 bases. CDR3 region: CASSLKATHTEAFF. In DNA, the CDR3 is TGTGCCAGCAGTTTAAAGGCGACTCACACTGAAGCTTTCTTT.

This clone turned up a few times. The chain is built from TRBV10-3 and TRBJ2-1, with D maybe TRBD1 (7 bases). CDR1 ENHRY and CDR2 SYGVKD come from the germline V gene. Between the trimmed V and J ends, which lost 11 bases and 4 bases, there was a span of 12 bases. This CDR3 comprises 12 residues. DNA of the CDR3: TGTGCCGCGGGACAGTCTTACAATGAGCAGTTCTTC. Protein sequence: CAAGQSYNEQFF.

The gene calls are TRBV14 and TRBJ2-5; unclear D gene. Germline V lookup: CDR1 SGHDN, CDR2 FVKESK. V lost 2 bases to trimming and J lost 5 bases, with 15 bases between them. The CDR3 spans 15 residues. The CDR3 DNA reads as TGTGCCAGCAGCCAAAAGTTTGCCGCGAGGGAGACCCAGTACTTC. This translates into CASSQKFAARETQYF. The full variable domain, with the rest looked up from reference TRBV14 and TRBJ2-5, is EAGVTQFPSHSVIEKGQTVTLRCDPISGHDNLYWYRRVMGKEIKFLLHFVKESKQDESGMPNNRFLAERTGGTYSTLKVQPAELEDSGVYFCASSQKFAARETQYFGPGTRLLVL.

The CDR3 is CASSEGGRGYEQYF. CDR3 sequence (DNA): TGTGCCAGCAGTGAAGGTGGCAGGGGGTACGAGCAGTACTTC. This rearrangement joins TRBV2 to TRBJ2-7; 7 bases map to TRBD1. Germline CDR1 and CDR2: SNHLY and FYNNEI. This CDR3 is 14 amino acids long. The junction had 4 bases not matched to a gene; V was cut back by 1 base and J by 4 bases. Full variable domain (missing parts from reference TRBV2 and TRBJ2-7): EPEVTQTPSHQVTQMGQEVILRCVPISNHLYFYWYRQILGQKVEFLVSFYNNEISEKSEIFDDQFSVERPDGSNFTLKIRSTKLEDSAMYFCASSEGGRGYEQYFGPGTRLTVT.

Notes on this clone: The sample has other DNA sequences that encode this CDR3 too. The chain uses TRBV28 and TRBJ1-2; D uncertain. Germline V CDR1 and CDR2: MDHEN, SYDVKM. The CDR3 spans 15 residues. Trimming left V 6 bases short and J 0 bases short, with 14 bases between. CDR3 bases: TGTGCCAGCAGCCCTCTGGGTGGGCCTAACTATGGCTACACCTTC. Translated, it gives CASSPLGGPNYGYTF.

This clone is labeled as medium-sized. The V gene is TRBV19, the J gene TRBJ2-7; D ambiguous. Trimming cost V 3 bases and J 2 bases, with 8 bases left between them. The germline V gene encodes CDR1 LNHDA and CDR2 SQIVND (reference sequence). The CDR3 has 13 amino acids. CDR3 nucleotide sequence: TGTGCCAGTAGTATGAGTAGAACCTACGAGCAGTACTTC. Its translation: CASSMSRTYEQYF.

The chain is built from TRBV9 and TRBJ1-6; tentative D call: TRBD1 (5 bases). This CDR3 region has 13 residues. Germline-derived CDR1 and CDR2 are SGDLS and YYNGEE. V lost 0 bases and J lost 10, with 8 bases in between. The CDR3 DNA reads as TGTGCCAGCAGCGTAGACAGGATGTCACCCCTCCACTTT. Translated: CASSVDRMSPLHF.